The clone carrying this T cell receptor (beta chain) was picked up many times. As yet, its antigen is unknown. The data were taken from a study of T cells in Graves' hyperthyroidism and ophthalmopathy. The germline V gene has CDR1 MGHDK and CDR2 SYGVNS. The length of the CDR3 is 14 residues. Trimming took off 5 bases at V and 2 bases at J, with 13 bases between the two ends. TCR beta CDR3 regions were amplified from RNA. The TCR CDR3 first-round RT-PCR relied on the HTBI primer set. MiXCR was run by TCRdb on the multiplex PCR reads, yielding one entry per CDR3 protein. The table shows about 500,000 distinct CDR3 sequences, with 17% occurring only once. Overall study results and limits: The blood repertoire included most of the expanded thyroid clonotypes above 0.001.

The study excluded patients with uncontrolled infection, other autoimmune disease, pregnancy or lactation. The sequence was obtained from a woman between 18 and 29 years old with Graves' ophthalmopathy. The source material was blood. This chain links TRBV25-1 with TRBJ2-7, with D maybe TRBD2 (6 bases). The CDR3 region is CASSRGTDTYEQYF. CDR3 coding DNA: TGTGCCAGCAGTCGGGGGACGGATACCTACGAGCAGTACTTC.